This TCR beta chain comes out of a study of T cells in Graves' hyperthyroidism and ophthalmopathy. The CDR3 sequence is 16 residues long. Between the trimmed V and J ends, which lost 0 bases and 2 bases, there was a span of 13 bases. TCR beta CDR3 regions were amplified from RNA transcripts. TCR CDR3 regions were first amplified by RT-PCR with HTBI primers. TCRdb reprocessed the multiplex PCR reads with MiXCR, giving one entry per CDR3 protein. The sample includes about 360,000 distinct CDR3 sequences, around 13% of them seen just once. Ten or more counts support this clonotype. The chain carries TRBV12-3 or TRBV12-4 and TRBJ2-5; D is undetermined. What was sequenced was blood. The sequence derives from a woman between 18 and 29 years old with Graves' hyperthyroidism. CDR3 bases: TGTGCCAGCAGTTTAGCTGGGTCGACACCTCAAGAGACCCAGTACTTC. This encodes CASSLAGSTPQETQYF.